This TCR beta chain was profiled in a study of blood T cells in healthy people across ages (dated by TCRdb to about 2015). Regarding the research as a whole: In model experiments, roughly one uniquely barcoded TCR beta cDNA molecule per two T cells was captured by template switching. To avoid experimental bias, donors of different ages were randomly spread across the sequencing lanes. The donors were divided into four age groups: young (average approximately 17 years), middle-aged (over 35), aged (about 62) and long-lived (82). For two donors (one aged 18 to 30 and one aged 80 or older), the study analyzed two additional independent replicas of 1 million unique cDNA reads from the same blood draw. Using deep sequencing normalized with unique cDNA molecular identifiers, the study measured how TCR beta repertoire diversity changes with age. Overall study results and their limits: The percentage of naive T cells measured by flow cytometry correlated strongly with observed TCR beta diversity. Observed TCR beta diversity per million T cells fell roughly linearly with age, and a significant reduction was already apparent by age about 43. Estimates of total diversity from one million sequenced T cells were regarded as lower bounds and underestimates. Because the CMV infection status of the donors was unknown, age-related changes in expanded clonotypes may potentially have been confounded. Compared with the aged group, the long-lived group had more naive CD4+ T cells, fewer expanded clones and increased TCR diversity, a pattern suggesting age selection. Because profiling used bulk unsorted PBMCs, naive and antigen-experienced compartments could not be compared conclusively.

The donors were 40 or so Caucasian individuals from Russia, aged 6 to 90 years, who were systemically healthy. Approximately 9.7 milliliters of peripheral blood were drawn from each donor into EDTA-treated Vacutainer tubes. Ficoll-Paque density-gradient centrifugation was used to isolate PBMCs, with at least 6.5 million obtained per sample. Trizol reagent was used to extract total RNA from the PBMCs, yielding at least 6 micrograms per sample. For every donor, an aliquot of PBMCs went through flow cytometry to measure the percentages of naive CD45RAhigh/CD27high T cells. Library creation used 5' RACE. The run used an Illumina HiSeq 2500. A second PCR of 7 to 11 cycles was run with a J-beta primer mix and a sample-barcoded 5' primer. A unique molecular identifier was introduced onto each TCR beta cDNA molecule by a template-switch 5' adaptor carrying 12 random nucleotides. Each sample yielded at least 2.5 million CDR3-containing paired-end reads. First-strand cDNA synthesis was performed from all RNA using the Mint cDNA synthesis kit, with priming by a TRBC-specific oligonucleotide. Following uracil-DNA glycosylase treatment, a first 18-cycle PCR with universal primers M1SS and BC2_uni_R was performed on all cDNA. In the paper's pipeline: Normalization of each sample was performed by random selection of 1 million high-quality reads, each carrying a distinct molecular identifier. Instead of being binned into consensus sequences, reads with shared molecular identifiers were discarded. MiTCR, run with a Q25 quality threshold and the strictest error-elimination algorithm, handled CDR3 identification, clonotype clustering and error correction. A nonparametric unseen species model with Euler transformation was used to estimate lower-bound total TCR beta diversity. The public reads were reanalyzed by TCRdb: fastp trimming at Q25, MiXCR alignment, in-frame beta chains only. Each entry merges the rows of one CDR3 protein and shows their most common DNA and genes. Here the V and J calls rest on TCRdb's processing, not on the authors' analysis. The sample includes 650,000 to 1,000,000 distinct CDR3 sequences, with around 36% observed a single time. The ten largest account for 10% to 15% of the sample.

From cysteine to phenylalanine, the CDR3 is 13 amino acids long. CDR3 DNA is the only sequence kept; it has 39 bases, read in frame from the first base. Via the germline V gene, CDR1 is MNHEY and CDR2 SVGEGT. V is cut by 7 bases and J by 10 bases, and the space between the germline ends is 14 bases. Remarks on this clonotype: There is no known antigen for this receptor. Within one base of it there is no much larger clone, and no base qualities were kept.

This chain joins TRBV6-2 or TRBV6-3 to TRBJ1-6, with the D gene not confidently named. Sequenced input: blood. This sequence was found in a man in his late teens or twenties in good health. The DNA sequence reads TGTGCCAGCACCCAGCGGGTTGAGTCACCCCTCCACTTT. It encodes CASTQRVESPLHF.